A single sample gave rise to the 25 T cell receptor beta chains below, sequenced in a study of blood T cell repertoires in COVID-19. Libraries were prepared by immunoSEQ multiplex PCR; TCRdb keeps only in-frame clonotypes and omits some of them. The repertoire holds approximately 240,000 clones, with 84% as singletons. Sequenced input: peripheral blood. The receptors derive from a woman in her 40s who had recovered from COVID-19.

CDR3 amino acids: CATRPGRETEAFF. Written as DNA, the CDR3 is TGTGCCACCCGACCTGGGCGGGAGACTGAAGCTTTCTTT. This chain joins TRBV7-8 and TRBJ1-1; no definite D call. CDR1 is SGHVS and CDR2 is FQNEAQ in the germline V gene. The ends were cut back, 10 bases at V and 5 bases at J, with 17 bases in the middle. This CDR3 has 13 residues.

The chain recombines TRBV28 with TRBJ1-1; D remains ambiguous. The CDR3 totals 15 residues. V shed 0 bases and J shed 4 bases, with 12 bases lying between them. Germline CDR1 and CDR2: MDHEN and SYDVKM. In DNA form, the CDR3 reads TGTGCCAGCAGTTTATGGGTTCGGGGTAGCACTGAAGCTTTCTTT. Residues: CASSLWVRGSTEAFF. The full variable domain, completed using reference TRBV28 and TRBJ1-1, is DVKVTQSSRYLVKRTGEKVFLECVQDMDHENMFWYRQDPGLGLRLIYFSYDVKMKEKGDIPEGYSVSREKKERFSLILESASTNQTSMYLCASSLWVRGSTEAFFGQGTRLTVV.

This chain joins TRBV12-3 or TRBV12-4 and TRBJ1-1, with 11 bases identical to TRBD1. V was pared by 5 bases and J by 6 bases, with 2 bases of the junction left unmatched. The CDR3 is made up of 13 amino acids. This chain's CDR3 is CASSRTGGPEAFF. The CDR3 nucleotides read TGTGCCAGCAGTCGGACAGGGGGCCCTGAAGCTTTCTTT.

The chain recombines TRBV6-5 with TRBJ2-7; the match to TRBD1 covers 8 bases. With 8 bases clipped from V and 0 bases from J, the junction kept 9 bases outside the gene matches. CDR1 is MNHEY and CDR2 is SVGAGI in the germline V gene. The CDR3 runs 15 residues. CDR3 loop: CASETGTGASYEQYF. CDR3 nucleotide sequence: TGTGCCAGCGAAACAGGGACAGGCGCCTCCTACGAGCAGTACTTC.

The chain joins TRBV6-5 to TRBJ2-7, with 9 bases identical to TRBD2. The CDR3 length is 14 residues. CDR1 MNHEY and CDR2 SVGAGI come from the germline V gene. The V and J ends lost 7 bases and 2 bases, in that order; junction bases with no gene match: 6. The CDR3 DNA reads as TGTGCCAGCAAAAGCGGGGGGCCTACCTACGAGCAGTACTTC. Translation: CASKSGGPTYEQYF.

The CDR3 nucleotides are TGTGCCAGCAGCTTTCTTAATTATAATTCACCCCTCCACTTT. Its translation is CASSFLNYNSPLHF. V usage is TRBV11-2 and J usage is TRBJ1-6; D gene ambiguous. This CDR3 is 14 amino acids long. V was clipped by 3 bases and J by 4 bases, with 7 bases between them. CDR1 and CDR2 from the germline V gene are SGHAT and FQNNGV.

The gene calls are TRBV5-1 and TRBJ1-4; D is unresolved. The length of the CDR3 is 14 residues. The germline gives CDR1 SGHRS, CDR2 YFSETQ. Between the trimmed V and J ends, which lost 0 bases and 4 bases, there was a span of 7 bases. CDR3 DNA: TGCGCCAGCAGCTTGGAAGGGAGTAATGAAAAACTGTTTTTT. This gives the protein CASSLEGSNEKLFF.

The chain joins TRBV7-9 to TRBJ2-7; D might be TRBD1 (7 bases). V gave up 7 bases and J gave up 6 bases, with 19 bases separating them. The CDR3 has 14 residues. Germline-derived CDR1 and CDR2 are SEHNR and FQNEAQ (reference sequence). The CDR3 DNA sequence: TGTGCCAGCAACATCAAGGGGCAGGGGGGCGAGCAGTACTTC. Residues: CASNIKGQGGEQYF. The full variable domain, rest sourced from reference TRBV7-9 and TRBJ2-7, is DTGVSQNPRHKITKRGQNVTFRCDPISEHNRLYWYRQTLGQGPEFLTYFQNEAQLEKSRLLSDRFSAERPKGSFSTLEIQRTEQGDSAMYLCASNIKGQGGEQYFGPGTRLTVT.

This chain joins TRBV18 and TRBJ1-6; D gene uncertain. The germline CDR1 and CDR2 sequences are KGHSH and LQKENI. The V end lost 0 bases, the J end lost 2 bases, and 8 bases lay between the germline ends. The CDR3 totals 16 residues. CDR3 region: CASSPPPGTYNSPLHF. Here the CDR3 DNA reads TGTGCCAGCTCACCACCGCCGGGGACCTATAATTCACCCCTCCACTTT. Full variable domain (rest looked up from reference TRBV18 and TRBJ1-6): NAGVMQNPRHLVRRRGQEARLRCSPMKGHSHVYWYRQLPEEGLKFMVYLQKENIIDESGMPKERFSAEFPKEGPSILRIQQVVRGDSAAYFCASSPPPGTYNSPLHFGNGTRLTVT.

V usage is TRBV3-1 (or the pseudogene TRBV3-2) and J usage is TRBJ1-1; D remains ambiguous. V was clipped by 1 base and J by 6 bases, with 9 bases between them. This CDR3 comprises 13 residues. Germline-derived CDR1 and CDR2 are LGHDT and YNNKEL (reference sequence). CDR3 in DNA: TGTGCCAGCAGCCAAGCGGGTTATCCTGAAGCTTTCTTT. It specifies CASSQAGYPEAFF.

The V call is TRBV7-2, the J call TRBJ2-1, with TRBD1 identical over 8 bases. Looked up from germline, CDR1 is SGHTA and CDR2 is FQGNSA. V lost 2 bases and J lost 3; bases outside the gene matches: 6. This CDR3 is built from 16 residues. CDR3 region: CASSLKAGGYYNEQFF. The CDR3 bases are TGTGCCAGCAGCTTAAAGGCAGGGGGCTACTACAATGAGCAGTTCTTC.

The chain links TRBV19 to TRBJ1-1, with 7 bases fitting TRBD1. The CDR3 covers 15 residues. The V gene end was trimmed by 1 base and the J gene end by 4 bases; junction bases not matched to a gene: 6. Looked up from germline, CDR1 is LNHDA and CDR2 is SQIVND (reference sequence). Here the CDR3 DNA reads TGTGCCAGTAGTATAGGTCCAGGGGGGACCACTGAAGCTTTCTTT. This encodes CASSIGPGGTTEAFF.

The chain joins TRBV5-6 to TRBJ2-7; D not resolved. Trimming pared 0 bases from V and 0 bases from J, leaving 7 bases between. The length of the CDR3 is 14 residues. The V gene's germline CDR1 is SGHDT and CDR2 YYEEEE. The CDR3 spells CASSLDRVSYEQYF. CDR3 nucleotides: TGTGCCAGCAGCTTGGACCGGGTCTCCTACGAGCAGTACTTC.

The J gene is TRBJ2-5, the V gene TRBV10-2, with D possibly matching TRBD2 (6 bases). V was trimmed by 3 bases and J by 3 bases, leaving 11 bases between them. Looked up from germline, CDR1 is WSHSY and CDR2 is SAAADI. The CDR3 loop spans 14 amino acids. The chain's CDR3 is CASSDAGRKETQYF. CDR3 nucleotide sequence: TGCGCCAGCAGTGACGCGGGAAGAAAAGAGACCCAGTACTTC.

The chain uses TRBV6-5 and TRBJ1-2, with D unclear. CDR1 is MNHEY, CDR2 SVGAGI, per germline. CDR3 length equals 12 residues. The V gene lost 6 bases and the J gene lost 0 bases, with 5 bases spanning the gap. CDR3 bases: TGTGCCAGCAGCGGTACTAACTATGGCTACACCTTC. Residues: CASSGTNYGYTF.

The chain is built from TRBV27 and TRBJ1-6; 7 bases match TRBD1. CDR3 length equals 14 residues. J lost 7 bases, V lost 7 bases, and 7 bases had no gene match. The germline V gene has CDR1 MNHEY and CDR2 SMNVEV (reference sequence). CDR3 nucleotide sequence: TGTGCCAGCACCAAACAGGGGTCAAATTCACCCCTCCACTTT. Protein product: CASTKQGSNSPLHF.

This chain joins TRBV5-5 and TRBJ1-2; TRBD1 matches at 12 bases. This CDR3 contains 16 residues. V lost 4 bases and J lost 6; bases outside the gene matches: 10. Germline-derived CDR1 and CDR2 are SGHKS and YYEKEE (reference sequence). The CDR3 here is CASSPPRDRGRDGYTF. As DNA, the CDR3 is TGTGCCAGCAGCCCTCCCCGGGACAGGGGGCGCGATGGCTACACCTTC.

This chain uses TRBV5-6 with TRBJ2-5; TRBD1 matches 9 bases. The CDR3 extends over 18 amino acids. Trimming removed 1 base from V and 2 bases from J; junction bases left unmatched: 12. The germline V gene encodes CDR1 SGHDT and CDR2 YYEEEE. The CDR3: CASSLNRDRVSGQETQYF. CDR3 DNA sequence: TGTGCCAGCAGCTTGAACCGGGACAGGGTTAGTGGGCAAGAGACCCAGTACTTC.

The chain couples TRBV6-5 to TRBJ1-1; 7 nucleotides line up with TRBD1. CDR3 length: 14 amino acids. Germline V gene data show CDR1 as MNHEY and CDR2 as SVGAGI. Unmatched junction bases numbered 5, after V lost 6 bases and J lost 1 base. The CDR3 DNA reads as TGTGCCAGCAGCGGGACAGAGTGGAACACTGAAGCTTTCTTT. Its translation: CASSGTEWNTEAFF.

This clone was counted a single time. The gene calls are TRBV28 and TRBJ1-1; D not resolved. Trimming pared 3 bases from V and 2 bases from J, leaving 19 bases between. This CDR3 has 17 residues. The germline CDR1 and CDR2 sequences are MDHEN and SYDVKM. The CDR3 is CASSLDSGRQKNTEAFF. The CDR3 DNA sequence: TGTGCCAGCAGTTTGGATAGCGGGCGGCAGAAAAACACTGAAGCTTTCTTT.

This chain uses TRBV30 with TRBJ1-1; D gene ambiguous. The germline V gene encodes CDR1 GTSNPN and CDR2 SVGIG (reference sequence). V gave up 0 bases and J gave up 5 bases, with 10 bases separating them. There are 13 residues in the CDR3. The CDR3 loop reads CAWSVRVDTEAFF. In nucleotides, the CDR3 is TGTGCCTGGAGTGTACGGGTGGATACTGAAGCTTTCTTT.

This sequence joins TRBV7-9 and TRBJ1-5; 9 bases match TRBD1. Germline V gene sequence: CDR1 SEHNR, CDR2 FQNEAQ (reference sequence). This CDR3 contains 15 residues. Trimming took 9 bases from V and 2 from J; bases not matched to a gene: 8. This CDR3 is CARISQGAGNQPQHF. As DNA, the CDR3 is TGTGCCAGGATCTCACAGGGGGCCGGCAATCAGCCCCAGCATTTT.

The CDR3 loop reads CASSLRYRGGAYNEQFF. The CDR3 DNA is TGTGCCAGCAGTTTAAGATACAGGGGTGGGGCCTACAATGAGCAGTTCTTC. The genes are TRBV7-2 and TRBJ2-1; 7 positions match TRBD1. Germline loops: CDR1 SGHTA, CDR2 FQGNSA. This CDR3 has 17 residues. V was clipped by 6 bases and J by 2 bases; unmatched bases: 13.

The chain recombines TRBV6-5 with TRBJ1-3; D might be TRBD1 (5 bases). The CDR3 length is 15 residues. CDR1 is MNHEY and CDR2 is SVGAGI in the germline V gene. Deletions cut 8 bases from V and 2 bases from J, with 16 bases between. CDR3 residues: CASESPRGTGNTIYF. As DNA, the CDR3 is TGTGCCAGCGAAAGCCCAAGGGGAACTGGAAACACCATATATTTT.

This chain uses TRBV29-1 with TRBJ1-1, with 10 bases that match TRBD1. Germline-derived CDR1 and CDR2 are SQVTM and ANQGSEA. V lost 7 bases and J lost 10; bases outside the gene matches: 9. The CDR3 runs to 12 residues. Here the CDR3 DNA reads TGCAGCGCCGCCGGGACAGGGGCAATAGCTTTCTTT. Amino acid sequence: CSAAGTGAIAFF.